This entry is about one T cell receptor (beta chain). V lost 6 bases, J lost 0 bases, and 9 bases lay in between. The CDR3 runs to 14 residues. CDR1 and CDR2 (germline): MNHEY, SVGAGI. The data derive from a study of T cell responses to AZD1222 COVID-19 vaccine. TCRdb's table, derived via immunoSEQ multiplex PCR, lists solely in-frame clones and lacks some. Among about 94,000 clones listed, nearly 90% were seen once. The source is an adult in good health. The V gene is TRBV6-5, the J gene TRBJ1-5, with D possibly being TRBD1 (5 bases). The specimen comprised peripheral blood, sampled on day 0 of AZD1222 vaccination. CDR3 residues: CASRDTLSNQPQHF. CDR3 nucleotides: TGTGCCAGCAGGGACACCCTTAGCAATCAGCCCCAGCATTTT.